The T cell receptor (beta chain) described here comes from a study of technical replicates of blood from a handful of donors. J was trimmed by 3 bases and V by 6 bases; bases with no gene match: 13. Germline V CDR1 and CDR2: LGHNT, FRNRAP. This CDR3 comprises 17 residues. Some clones are missing from TCRdb's copy, which holds only in-frame ones; the method was immunoSEQ multiplex PCR. This sample has some 91,000 clones; roughly 95% occur once, and the top ten carry 0.2% to 0.25%. Sequencing input: T cells isolated from PBMCs. The clonotype originates from a human donor in good health. The rearrangement links TRBV12-5 to TRBJ2-5; 10 nucleotides match TRBD1. In DNA form, the CDR3 reads TGTGCTAGTGGCCCCTCCTCCGGGACAGGGGCTAAAGAGACCCAGTACTTC. This gives the protein CASGPSSGTGAKETQYF.